The clone carrying this T cell receptor beta chain has just a few counts. Its antigen is not known. This CDR3 is built from 13 residues. Trimming took off 3 bases at V and 8 bases at J, with 14 bases between the two ends. Germline CDR1 is SGHRS and CDR2 is YFSETQ. TCR alpha and TCR beta cDNA libraries carrying sample barcodes and UMIs were produced by 5'RACE using constant-segment primers. TCRdb itself ran the 5' RACE reads through MiXCR, one entry per CDR3 protein. The data show over 350,000 distinct CDR3 sequences, with 15% to 20% seen just once and about a fifth held by the top ten. This sample stems from a study of T-cell memory formation after mild COVID-19. Study-level findings and limits: A balance of CD4 and CD8 characterized clones contracting day 15 to 85, whereas later expanders leaned CD4+.

This chain uses TRBV5-1 with TRBJ1-2; D not resolved. The TCR was taken from a man younger than 35 who had mild COVID-19 (a few samples of this study predate the infection). Cell type and time point are not known. The sequenced sample was PBMCs or a T cell subset sorted from them (not recorded which). The DNA of the CDR3 is TGCGCCAGCAGCTCTGGAGGCCAGGACGGCTACACCTTC. It encodes CASSSGGQDGYTF.